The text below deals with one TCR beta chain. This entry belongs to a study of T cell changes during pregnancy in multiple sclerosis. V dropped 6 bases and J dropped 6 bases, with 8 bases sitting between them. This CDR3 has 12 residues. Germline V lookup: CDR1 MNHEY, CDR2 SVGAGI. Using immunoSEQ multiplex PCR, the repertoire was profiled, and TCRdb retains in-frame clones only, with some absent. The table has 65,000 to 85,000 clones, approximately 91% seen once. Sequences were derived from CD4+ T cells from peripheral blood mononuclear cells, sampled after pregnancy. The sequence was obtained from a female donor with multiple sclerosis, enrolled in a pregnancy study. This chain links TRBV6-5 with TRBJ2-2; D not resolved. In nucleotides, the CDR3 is TGTGCCAGCAGCCACATCTCCGGGGAGCTGTTTTTT. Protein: CASSHISGELFF.